This TCR beta chain was identified during a study of CXCR3-negative and CXCR3-positive naive CD8 T cells. As for the study in general: The study obtained roughly 140 million TRB reads, about 1.5 +/- 0.3 million per library. Broader study findings: Similar levels of surface CD5 were seen between naive subsets; TCR strength was inferred from TRB CDR3 properties. Hydrophobicity was higher for TRB CDR3s found in CXCR3-positive naive cells than in CXCR3-negative naive cells.

CDR1 MNHEY and CDR2 SVGEGT come from the germline V gene. The CDR3 sequence is 18 residues long. TRB cDNA was prepared as libraries by UMI-labeled 5' RACE. TCRdb reprocessed the 5' RACE reads and reports one entry per CDR3 protein, with no DNA. The table for this sample gives approximately 100,000 distinct CDR3 sequences. As to this clonotype: Its target is unknown.

The TCR sequence derives from a human donor in good health. Some clones in this sample may be carry-over from other donors' samples. V usage is TRBV6-2 or TRBV6-3 and J usage is TRBJ2-3; lacking DNA, the TRBD2 call made by TCRdb goes unchecked. Sequenced material: naive CXCR3+ CD8+ T cells from blood. Subset meaning: CD45RO-CCR7+CD27+CD95- naive CD8+ T cells expressing CXCR3 (TNR3+). Here the CDR3 reads CASSYSFQAGSSTDTQYF.